The 32 T cell receptor beta chains reported below all come from one sample, sequenced in a study of T cells after yellow fever vaccination (dated by TCRdb to between 2019 and 2020). The sample's treatment or condition label, decoded: live attenuated yellow fever vaccine strain. The library was obtained by 5' RACE. Reads for this sample came from an Illumina HiSeq 2500. TCRdb handled the public reads itself, with Q25 trimming in fastp and clone calling in MiXCR, and kept productive beta chains. Rows are combined by CDR3 protein, so each entry shows the most common genes and DNA. Across this sample there are under 250,000 distinct CDR3 sequences, with 6.9% seen only once. Of the sample, roughly 0.86% is held by the ten largest clones. Specimen: CD4+ T cells sorted from PBMCs, collected 15 days after the yellow fever booster vaccination. These receptors were obtained from a man in his thirties or forties who received the YFV17D yellow fever vaccine.

This clonotype appeared a few times. The chain couples TRBV12-3 or TRBV12-4 to TRBJ2-3; D gene unclear. The CDR3 sequence is 12 residues long. Deletions cut 7 bases from V and 6 bases from J, with 11 bases between. The CDR3 bases are TGTGCCAGCATCCCCACCACCGATACGCAGTATTTT. Translation gives CASIPTTDTQYF.

This clonotype showed up many times. The chain is built from TRBV5-1 and TRBJ2-2; no clear D gene. The CDR3 is made up of 14 amino acids. Germline-derived CDR1 and CDR2 are SGHRS and YFSETQ. Trimming took off 0 bases at V and 0 bases at J, with 3 bases between the two ends. CDR3 nucleotides: TGCGCCAGCAGCTTGGACGCGAACACCGGGGAGCTGTTTTTT. Its protein is CASSLDANTGELFF. Combining the CDR3 with reference TRBV5-1 and TRBJ2-2 gives the whole variable domain KAGVTQTPRYLIKTRGQQVTLSCSPISGHRSVSWYQQTPGQGLQFLFEYFSETQRNKGNFPGRFSGRQFSNSRSEMNVSTLELGDSALYLCASSLDANTGELFFGEGSRLTVL.

This chain connects TRBV5-1 to TRBJ1-1; TRBD1 matches 8 bases. This CDR3 spans 16 amino acids. CDR1 and CDR2 (germline): SGHRS, YFSETQ. V lost 0 bases to trimming and J lost 0 bases; unmatched junction nucleotides: 4. The CDR3 nucleotides read TGCGCCAGCAGCTTGGATCAGGGGGCTTTGAACACTGAAGCTTTCTTT. It specifies CASSLDQGALNTEAFF.

This clonotype was observed a handful of times. The gene calls are TRBV7-9 and TRBJ2-5; D is perhaps TRBD1 (6 bases). Per the germline V gene, CDR1 is SEHNR and CDR2 is FQNEAQ (reference sequence). The CDR3 has 13 amino acids. V was clipped by 5 bases and J by 5 bases, with 12 bases between them. The CDR3: CASSDRFGETQYF. CDR3 coding DNA: TGTGCCAGCAGCGACAGGTTCGGGGAGACCCAGTACTTC.

The chain combines TRBV6-2 or TRBV6-3 with TRBJ2-1; 12 nucleotides line up with TRBD2. There are 15 residues in the CDR3. J lost 7 bases, V lost 11 bases, and 12 bases had no gene match. Germline assignment: CDR1 MNHEY and CDR2 SVGEGT. The CDR3 loop reads CASLSGTSGPNEQFF. CDR3 sequence (DNA): TGTGCCTCTCTATCCGGGACTAGCGGGCCTAATGAGCAGTTCTTC.

Here the CDR3 reads CASWKGPSSYNEQFF. Written as DNA, the CDR3 is TGTGCCAGCTGGAAGGGCCCGAGCTCCTACAATGAGCAGTTCTTC. The chain has TRBV5-5 and TRBJ2-1; D is undetermined. Germline V lookup: CDR1 SGHKS, CDR2 YYEKEE (reference sequence). The V end was cut by 7 bases, the J end by 0 bases, with 14 bases between. There are 15 residues in the CDR3.

The chain combines TRBV5-4 with TRBJ2-3; D is perhaps TRBD2 (5 bases). Germline CDR1 is SGHNT and CDR2 is YYREEE (reference sequence). The CDR3 runs 15 residues. V lost 1 base and J lost 0, with 9 bases in between. This chain's CDR3 is CASSLSAASTDTQYF. As DNA, the CDR3 is TGTGCCAGCAGCTTGTCAGCGGCTAGCACAGATACGCAGTATTTT.

This clonotype was observed many times. The chain uses TRBV12-3 or TRBV12-4 and TRBJ2-3; D unclear. V dropped 6 bases and J dropped 0 bases, with 4 bases sitting between them. CDR3 length: 12 amino acids. CDR3 amino acids: CASRTSTDTQYF. CDR3 coding DNA: TGTGCCAGCAGGACTAGCACAGATACGCAGTATTTT.

This clonotype was counted a few times. This chain uses TRBV25-1 with TRBJ1-6; D is undetermined. This CDR3 spans 15 amino acids. Looked up from germline, CDR1 is MGHDK and CDR2 is SYGVNS. V was pared by 0 bases and J by 9 bases, with 12 bases between. DNA of the CDR3: TGTGCCAGCAGTGAATATGGACTCGAAAGTTCACCCCTCCACTTT. Amino acid sequence: CASSEYGLESSPLHF.

V is TRBV6-1 and J is TRBJ1-5; TRBD1 is a possible D gene (5 bases). The V and J ends lost 1 base and 7 bases respectively, with 11 bases between them. There are 14 residues in the CDR3. From germline, CDR1 is MNHNS and CDR2 SASEGT. This chain's CDR3 is CASSEGRGGQPQHF. The CDR3 DNA follows: TGTGCCAGCAGTGAAGGAAGGGGAGGGCAGCCCCAGCATTTT.

This clonotype was recorded many times. The J gene is TRBJ2-5, the V gene TRBV27, with 10 bases fitting TRBD1. CDR3 length: 13 residues. The V gene end was trimmed by 4 bases and the J gene end by 7 bases; junction bases not matched to a gene: 3. Germline lookup yields CDR1 MNHEY and CDR2 SMNVEV (reference sequence). The chain's CDR3 is CASSWGDRGTQYF. As DNA, the CDR3 is TGTGCCAGCAGTTGGGGGGACAGGGGGACCCAGTACTTC.

This clonotype has just a few counts. The rearrangement links TRBV5-1 to TRBJ2-7; TRBD2 matches 9 bases. V shed 2 bases, J shed 3 bases, and the junction held 9 bases outside the gene matches. The CDR3 runs to 16 residues. The V gene's germline CDR1 is SGHRS and CDR2 YFSETQ. The CDR3 loop reads CASSLPGSGRIYEQYF. In DNA form, the CDR3 reads TGCGCCAGCAGCTTACCTGGTAGCGGGAGAATCTACGAGCAGTACTTC. The full variable domain, completed using reference TRBV5-1 and TRBJ2-7, is KAGVTQTPRYLIKTRGQQVTLSCSPISGHRSVSWYQQTPGQGLQFLFEYFSETQRNKGNFPGRFSGRQFSNSRSEMNVSTLELGDSALYLCASSLPGSGRIYEQYFGPGTRLTVT.

This clonotype was picked up a small number of times. The chain is built from TRBV21-1 and TRBJ2-3; whether TRBD1, the table's D call, matches the DNA was not checked. TRBV21-1 has pseudogene status. This CDR3 is 20 amino acids long. The CDR3 sequence is CASTLSKRGEEVGRRDTQYF. The CDR3 DNA reads TGTGCCAGCACCCTGAGCAAAAGAGGGGAGGAGGTGGGGCGAAGGGATACGCAGTATTTT.

This clonotype turned up a few times. The chain joins TRBV4-3 to TRBJ2-5; D might be TRBD1 or TRBD2, each matching 6 bases. The CDR3 consists of 15 residues. Germline V gives CDR1 LGHNA, CDR2 YSLEER. Trimming pared 1 base from V and 4 bases from J, leaving 13 bases between. The CDR3 protein is CASSQARGGGETQYF. DNA for the CDR3: TGCGCCAGCAGCCAAGCGCGCGGAGGGGGAGAGACCCAGTACTTC.

This sequence joins TRBV24-1 and TRBJ2-3; D gene ambiguous. The V gene lost 4 bases and the J gene lost 2 bases, with 9 bases spanning the gap. Germline CDR1 is KGHDR and CDR2 is SFDVKD. The CDR3 has 14 amino acids. The CDR3 DNA sequence: TGTGCCACCAGTGACCCCTCCAACACAGATACGCAGTATTTT. Protein: CATSDPSNTDTQYF.

The sample holds a few counts of this clonotype. The gene calls are TRBV10-3 and TRBJ2-7, with D perhaps given as TRBD1 or TRBD2 (5 bases each). The germline V gene encodes CDR1 ENHRY and CDR2 SYGVKD. The CDR3 totals 12 residues. V lost 6 bases, J lost 2 bases, and 8 bases lay in between. CDR3 loop: CAISGTPYEQYF. The CDR3 nucleotides are TGTGCCATCAGCGGGACCCCCTACGAGCAGTACTTC.

This clonotype was counted at least ten times. The chain couples TRBV18 to TRBJ2-7; perhaps TRBD2 as D (6 bases). Germline V lookup: CDR1 KGHSH, CDR2 LQKENI. This CDR3 has 17 amino acids. Trimming took off 6 bases at V and 0 bases at J, with 21 bases between the two ends. The CDR3 protein is CASSPGGGPGSSYEQYF. CDR3 sequence (DNA): TGTGCCAGCTCTCCCGGAGGAGGGCCGGGATCCTCCTACGAGCAGTACTTC.

This clonotype was counted between two and nine times. CDR3 in DNA: TGTGCCAGCAGTGAAGTCGGGGGAGGACAGCCCCAGCATTTT. It codes for CASSEVGGGQPQHF. The chain joins TRBV25-1 to TRBJ1-5; D might be TRBD1 (5 bases). The CDR3 sequence is 14 residues long. Germline loops: CDR1 MGHDK, CDR2 SYGVNS. V shed 2 bases and J shed 7 bases, with 12 bases lying between them. The variable domain in full, completed from reference TRBV25-1 and TRBJ1-5, reads EADIYQTPRYLVIGTGKKITLECSQTMGHDKMYWYQQDPGMELHLIHYSYGVNSTEKGDLSSESTVSRIRTEHFPLTLESARPSHTSQYLCASSEVGGGQPQHFGDGTRLSIL.

The gene calls are TRBV29-1 and TRBJ1-5, with 7 bases identical to TRBD1. The trim removed 6 bases at V and 6 bases at J, leaving 14 bases unmatched. The germline CDR1 and CDR2 sequences are SQVTM and ANQGSEA. CDR3 length: 15 residues. The CDR3 nucleotides are TGCAGCGTCCGGGACAGCTTGGGGGCTGGTCAGCCCCAGCATTTT. Translation: CSVRDSLGAGQPQHF.

This clonotype has only a few counts. The chain joins TRBV6-1 to TRBJ1-2; D is possibly TRBD1 (6 bases). Germline V gene data show CDR1 as MNHNS and CDR2 as SASEGT. The CDR3 runs 14 residues. Trimming left V 5 bases short and J 4 bases short, with 14 bases between. The chain's CDR3 is CASSQTQGGYGYTF. The CDR3 DNA reads as TGTGCCAGCAGTCAAACACAGGGCGGCTATGGCTACACCTTC.

This clonotype was found many times. The chain employs TRBV7-2 and TRBJ2-7; D gene unclear. Germline lookup yields CDR1 SGHTA and CDR2 FQGNSA. The CDR3 totals 13 residues. The V and J ends lost 5 bases and 2 bases respectively, with 10 bases between them. CDR3 in amino acids: CASSPRSAYEQYF. The CDR3 DNA is TGTGCCAGCAGCCCACGGTCTGCCTACGAGCAGTACTTC.

V gene TRBV10-3 combines with J gene TRBJ2-3; D remains unclear. V lost 6 bases and J 2 bases, leaving 9 bases between the germline ends. CDR1 is ENHRY and CDR2 is SYGVKD in the germline V gene. The CDR3 length is 13 residues. The CDR3 is CAIRSPLTDTQYF. The DNA for the CDR3 is TGTGCCATCAGGAGTCCCCTCACAGATACGCAGTATTTT.

The sample holds many counts of this clonotype. V gene TRBV10-3 combines with J gene TRBJ2-7, with D perhaps TRBD1 or TRBD2 (5 bases each). CDR1 is ENHRY and CDR2 is SYGVKD in the germline V gene. The CDR3 spans 15 residues. V dropped 4 bases and J dropped 2 bases, with 15 bases sitting between them. The CDR3 reads CAISAVRDGPYEQYF. CDR3 in DNA: TGTGCCATCAGTGCCGTCCGGGACGGTCCCTACGAGCAGTACTTC.

This clonotype was picked up many times. V and J are TRBV20-1 and TRBJ2-7, with TRBD1 as a possible D gene (5 bases). Trimming cost V 2 bases and J 3 bases, with 8 bases left between them. CDR1 is DFQATT, CDR2 SNEGSKA, per germline (reference sequence). CDR3 length: 12 amino acids. CDR3 nucleotides: TGCAGTGCTAGAAGGGGAAGCTACGAGCAGTACTTC. This encodes CSARRGSYEQYF.

The V gene is TRBV28, the J gene TRBJ1-5; no clear D. Per germline, CDR1 MDHEN and CDR2 SYDVKM. The CDR3 contains 14 residues. V lost 7 bases and J 4 bases, leaving 14 bases between the germline ends. CDR3: CASMISLPNQPQHF. CDR3 DNA: TGTGCCAGCATGATTAGTCTACCTAATCAGCCCCAGCATTTT.

The sample holds many counts of this clonotype. V is TRBV7-3 and J is TRBJ2-2, with a tentative D call TRBD2 (5 bases). The CDR3 runs to 14 residues. V was pared by 3 bases and J by 6 bases, with 11 bases between. Looked up from germline, CDR1 is SGHTA and CDR2 is FQGTGA. CDR3 sequence: CASSLAGGAGELFF. The CDR3 nucleotides read TGTGCCAGCAGCTTGGCCGGAGGCGCCGGGGAGCTGTTTTTT. Combining the CDR3 with reference TRBV7-3 and TRBJ2-2 gives the whole variable domain GAGVSQTPSNKVTEKGKYVELRCDPISGHTALYWYRQSLGQGPEFLIYFQGTGAADDSGLPNDRFFAVRPEGSVSTLKIQRTERGDSAVYLCASSLAGGAGELFFGEGSRLTVL.

The table lists this clonotype with many counts. The J gene is TRBJ2-3, the V gene TRBV5-1; the D is unclear. This CDR3 has 17 amino acids. The ends were cut back, 0 bases at V and 2 bases at J, with 16 bases in the middle. The germline CDR1 and CDR2 sequences are SGHRS and YFSETQ. The CDR3 protein is CASSLAILSHFTDTQYF. CDR3 DNA sequence: TGCGCCAGCAGCTTGGCTATCCTCTCCCATTTCACAGATACGCAGTATTTT. Drawing the rest from reference TRBV5-1 and TRBJ2-3, the complete variable domain is KAGVTQTPRYLIKTRGQQVTLSCSPISGHRSVSWYQQTPGQGLQFLFEYFSETQRNKGNFPGRFSGRQFSNSRSEMNVSTLELGDSALYLCASSLAILSHFTDTQYFGPGTRLTVL.

There are a few counts of this clonotype. The V gene is TRBV27, the J gene TRBJ2-2; D uncertain. V was shortened by 4 bases and J by 6 bases, with 12 bases between the two germline ends. The length of the CDR3 is 14 residues. Germline CDR1 reads MNHEY; CDR2 reads SMNVEV (reference sequence). DNA of the CDR3: TGTGCCAGCAGTTCTAGAGAAAGGGCCGGGGAGCTGTTTTTT. Translated: CASSSRERAGELFF.

This clonotype has at least ten counts. V gene TRBV5-6 combines with J gene TRBJ2-5; unclear D gene. The CDR3 is made up of 14 amino acids. V shed 3 bases and J shed 5 bases, with 14 bases lying between them. Per the germline V gene, CDR1 is SGHDT and CDR2 is YYEEEE. CDR3 nucleotides: TGTGCCAGCAGCTCCTGGGCTAATGACGAGACCCAGTACTTC. Amino acid sequence: CASSSWANDETQYF.

As regards this clonotype: Since a much larger clone is just one base distant, this may be a read error. V is TRBV7-9 and J is TRBJ2-5; D perhaps matches TRBD2 (6 bases). V lost 5 bases and J lost 3, with 16 bases in between. Germline CDR1 reads SEHNR; CDR2 reads FQNEAQ (reference sequence). The CDR3 totals 15 residues. The CDR3 DNA follows: TGTGCCAGCAGCCTCACTAGCTGGAGAAAAGAGACCCAGTACTTC. It is translated as CASSLTSWRKETQYF. Using reference TRBV7-9 and TRBJ2-5 for the parts outside the CDR3, the full variable domain is DTGVSQNPRHKITKRGQNVTFRCDPISEHNRLYWYRQTLGQGPEFLTYFQNEAQLEKSRLLSDRFSAERPKGSFSTLEIQRTEQGDSAMYLCASSLTSWRKETQYFGPGTRLLVL.

This clonotype was seen more than once but under ten times. V and J are TRBV18 and TRBJ2-7; TRBD1 might be the D (6 bases). Germline CDR1 reads KGHSH; CDR2 reads LQKENI. This CDR3 is 13 amino acids long. V was cut by 3 bases and J by 4 bases, with 10 bases left in between. This CDR3 reads CASSPGADYEQYF. The CDR3 nucleotides are TGTGCCAGCTCACCGGGGGCAGATTACGAGCAGTACTTC. The full variable domain, with the rest looked up from reference TRBV18 and TRBJ2-7, is NAGVMQNPRHLVRRRGQEARLRCSPMKGHSHVYWYRQLPEEGLKFMVYLQKENIIDESGMPKERFSAEFPKEGPSILRIQQVVRGDSAAYFCASSPGADYEQYFGPGTRLTVT.

This clonotype showed up many times. The CDR3 sequence is CSARQDGYEQYF. CDR3 nucleotide sequence: TGCAGTGCTCGGCAGGACGGCTACGAGCAGTACTTC. The chain is built from TRBV20-1 and TRBJ2-7; D is ambiguous. Germline V gene lookup returns CDR1 DFQATT and CDR2 SNEGSKA (reference sequence). The V gene lost 5 bases and the J gene lost 3 bases, with 11 bases spanning the gap. This CDR3 contains 12 residues.